This T cell receptor beta chain was obtained from a study of blood T cell repertoires in COVID-19. Across the study: Sites in the United States, Italy and Spain provided acute and convalescent COVID-19 samples. PBMCs, B-cell-depleted T cells, or T cells were the source of the cDNA or gDNA that made up the material.

Only in-frame clones appear in the TCRdb table, and some are missing; sequencing was by immunoSEQ multiplex PCR. The sample includes 200,000 to 250,000 clones, more than 75% of them seen just once. J gave up 4 bases and V 4 bases, and 2 bases lay outside the gene matches. The CDR3 length is 14 residues. Germline-derived CDR1 and CDR2 are MNHEY and SVGAGI. The sequencing input was PBMCs or T cells enriched from blood (not recorded which). The chain combines TRBV6-5 with TRBJ1-1, with 11 bases fitting TRBD1. The sequence came from a woman aged 40 to 50 with acute COVID-19. The CDR3 DNA reads as TGTGCCAGCAGTTGGGACAGGGGGTCCACTGAAGCTTTCTTT. It specifies CASSWDRGSTEAFF.